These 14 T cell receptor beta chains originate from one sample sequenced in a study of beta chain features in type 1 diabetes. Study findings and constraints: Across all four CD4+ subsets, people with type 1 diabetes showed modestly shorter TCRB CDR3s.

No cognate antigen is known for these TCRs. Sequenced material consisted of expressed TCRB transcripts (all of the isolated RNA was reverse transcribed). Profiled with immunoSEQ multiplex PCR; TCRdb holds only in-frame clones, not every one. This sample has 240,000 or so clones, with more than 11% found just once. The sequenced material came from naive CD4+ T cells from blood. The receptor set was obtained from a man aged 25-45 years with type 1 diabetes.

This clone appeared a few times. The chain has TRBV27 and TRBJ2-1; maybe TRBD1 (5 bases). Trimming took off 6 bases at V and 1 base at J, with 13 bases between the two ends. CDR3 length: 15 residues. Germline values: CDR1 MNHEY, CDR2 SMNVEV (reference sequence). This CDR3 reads CASSLVGLSYNEQFF. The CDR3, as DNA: TGTGCCAGCAGCCTAGTGGGGCTGTCCTACAATGAGCAGTTCTTC.

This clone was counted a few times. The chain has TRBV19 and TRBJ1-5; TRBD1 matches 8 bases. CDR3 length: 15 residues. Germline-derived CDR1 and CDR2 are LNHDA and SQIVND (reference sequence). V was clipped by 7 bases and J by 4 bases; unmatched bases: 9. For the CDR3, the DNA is TGTGCCAGTACCTTTGGACAGGGAAGGAATCAGCCCCAGCATTTT. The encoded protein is CASTFGQGRNQPQHF. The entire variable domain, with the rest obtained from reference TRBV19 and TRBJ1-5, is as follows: DGGITQSPKYLFRKEGQNVTLSCEQNLNHDAMYWYRQDPGQGLRLIYYSQIVNDFQKGDIAEGYSVSREKKESFPLTVTSAQKNPTAFYLCASTFGQGRNQPQHFGDGTRLSIL.

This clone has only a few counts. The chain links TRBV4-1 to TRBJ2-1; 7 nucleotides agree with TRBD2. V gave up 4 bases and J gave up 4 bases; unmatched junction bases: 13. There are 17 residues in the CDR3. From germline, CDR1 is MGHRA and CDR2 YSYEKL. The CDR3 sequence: CASSPGTTTYSYNEQFF. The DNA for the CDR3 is TGCGCCAGCAGCCCGGGGACTACCACCTACTCTTACAATGAGCAGTTCTTC.

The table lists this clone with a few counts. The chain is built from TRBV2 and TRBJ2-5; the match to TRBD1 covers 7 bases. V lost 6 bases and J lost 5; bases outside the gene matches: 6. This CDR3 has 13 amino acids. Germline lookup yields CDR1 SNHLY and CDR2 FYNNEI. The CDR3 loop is CASRGGLRETQYF. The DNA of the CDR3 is TGTGCCAGCAGAGGGGGCCTCCGGGAGACCCAGTACTTC. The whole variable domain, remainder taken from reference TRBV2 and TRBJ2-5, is EPEVTQTPSHQVTQMGQEVILRCVPISNHLYFYWYRQILGQKVEFLVSFYNNEISEKSEIFDDQFSVERPDGSNFTLKIRSTKLEDSAMYFCASRGGLRETQYFGPGTRLLVL.

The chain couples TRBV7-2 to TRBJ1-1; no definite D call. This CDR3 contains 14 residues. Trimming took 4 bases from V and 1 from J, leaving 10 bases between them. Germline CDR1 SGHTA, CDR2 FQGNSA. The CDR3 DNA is TGTGCCAGCAGCTCCACGGTTGCGAACACTGAAGCTTTCTTT. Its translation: CASSSTVANTEAFF.

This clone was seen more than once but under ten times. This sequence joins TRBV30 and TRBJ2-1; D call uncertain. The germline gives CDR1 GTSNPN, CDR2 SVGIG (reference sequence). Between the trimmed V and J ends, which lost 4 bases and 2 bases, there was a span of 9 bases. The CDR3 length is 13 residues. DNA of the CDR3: TGTGCCTGGACCATAGCCCCCTACAATGAGCAGTTCTTC. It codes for CAWTIAPYNEQFF. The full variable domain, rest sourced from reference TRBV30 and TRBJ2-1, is SQTIHQWPATLVQPVGSPLSLECTVEGTSNPNLYWYRQAAGRGLQLLFYSVGIGQISSEVPQNLSASRPQDRQFILSSKKLLLSDSGFYLCAWTIAPYNEQFFGPGTRLTVL.

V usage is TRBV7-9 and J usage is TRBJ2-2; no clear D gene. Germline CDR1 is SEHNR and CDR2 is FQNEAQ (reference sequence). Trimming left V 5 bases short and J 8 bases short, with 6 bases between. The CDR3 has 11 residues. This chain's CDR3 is CASSPEGELFF. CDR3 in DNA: TGTGCCAGCAGCCCCGAGGGGGAGCTGTTTTTT.

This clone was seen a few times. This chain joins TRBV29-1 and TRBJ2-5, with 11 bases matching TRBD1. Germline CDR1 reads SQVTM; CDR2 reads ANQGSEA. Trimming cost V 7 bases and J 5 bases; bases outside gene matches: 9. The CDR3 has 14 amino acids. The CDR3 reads CSAHGQGAGETQYF. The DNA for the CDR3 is TGCAGCGCCCATGGACAGGGGGCGGGGGAGACCCAGTACTTC.

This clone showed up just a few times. CDR3: CSVRPPGGPDTQYF. The CDR3 coding sequence is TGCAGCGTGCGTCCCCCCGGAGGTCCAGATACGCAGTATTTT. The rearrangement uses TRBV29-1 and TRBJ2-3; D possibly corresponds to TRBD2 (5 bases). Trimming took off 6 bases at V and 4 bases at J, with 17 bases between the two ends. The CDR3 has 14 amino acids. Germline V gives CDR1 SQVTM, CDR2 ANQGSEA.

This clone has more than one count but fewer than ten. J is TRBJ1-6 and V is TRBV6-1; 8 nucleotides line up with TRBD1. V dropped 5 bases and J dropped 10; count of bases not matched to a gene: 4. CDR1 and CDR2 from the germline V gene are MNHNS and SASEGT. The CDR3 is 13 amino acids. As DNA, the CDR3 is TGTGCCAGCAGTCCCACAGGGGGATCACCCCTCCACTTT. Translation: CASSPTGGSPLHF.

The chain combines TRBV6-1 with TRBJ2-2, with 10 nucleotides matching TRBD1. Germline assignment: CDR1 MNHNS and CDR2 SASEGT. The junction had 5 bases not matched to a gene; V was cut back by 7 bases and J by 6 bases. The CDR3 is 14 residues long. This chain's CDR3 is CASTRDRGPGELFF. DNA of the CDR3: TGTGCCAGCACTCGGGACAGGGGTCCCGGGGAGCTGTTTTTT.

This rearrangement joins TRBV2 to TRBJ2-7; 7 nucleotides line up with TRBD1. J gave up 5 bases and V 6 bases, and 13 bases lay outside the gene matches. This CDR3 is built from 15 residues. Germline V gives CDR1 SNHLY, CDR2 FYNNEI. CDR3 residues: CASSGVGGQFHEQYF. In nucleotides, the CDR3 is TGTGCCAGCAGCGGGGTAGGGGGACAGTTCCACGAGCAGTACTTC.

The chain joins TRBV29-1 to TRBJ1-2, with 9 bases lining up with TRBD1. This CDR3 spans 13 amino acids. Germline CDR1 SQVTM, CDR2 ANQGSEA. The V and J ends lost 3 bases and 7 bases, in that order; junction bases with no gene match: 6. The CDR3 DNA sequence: TGCAGCGTTGAGACCGGGACAGGGTCTGGCTACACCTTC. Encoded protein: CSVETGTGSGYTF.

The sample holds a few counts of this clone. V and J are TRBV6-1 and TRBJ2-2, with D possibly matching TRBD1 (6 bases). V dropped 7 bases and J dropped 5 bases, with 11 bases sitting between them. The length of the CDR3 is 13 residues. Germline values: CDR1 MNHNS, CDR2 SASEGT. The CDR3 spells CASTARGTGELFF. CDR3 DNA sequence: TGTGCCAGCACAGCCAGGGGAACCGGGGAGCTGTTTTTT.